This T cell receptor beta chain was retrieved from a study of shared clonotypes between healthy human individuals (dated by TCRdb to 2020 to 2022). Context from the whole study: The cohort included three men and a couple of women between 18 and 49 years of age. Per donor, three plates each were used for CD4 naive and CD4 memory, two for CD8 naive, and one for CD8 memory. Blood TCR repertoires of five healthy adults were deeply sequenced to estimate repertoire size and the extent of clonotype sharing between individuals. Different laboratories and diverse techniques were used to prepare libraries and sequence TCR repertoires, to increase sequencing depth and limit assay-specific biases. Per donor, leukapheresis produced somewhere between about 0.9 and 10 billion PBMCs.

Reading from cysteine to phenylalanine, the CDR3 counts 14 amino acids. Here the CDR3 DNA is all that survives: 42 bases in frame from base 1. The germline V gene (reference sequence) sets CDR1 to LNHDA and CDR2 to SQIVND. Using the deep immunoSEQ assay, multiplex PCR amplified TCR CDR3 regions from genomic DNA. For each cell subset, the extracted genomic DNA was distributed evenly across all wells of several immunoSEQ 96-well plates, and each plate served as one replicate. For sorted subsets, each replicate PCR was loaded with 200 to 250 ng genomic DNA, equivalent to 25,000 to 35,000 T cell genomes. The purified libraries were quantified using a Qubit 3.0 fluorometer, sized with a Bioanalyzer 2100, and then quantified again using the KAPA Library Quantification kit. A separate single-read 150-cycle Illumina NextSeq 550 flow cell was used to sequence each immunoSEQ 96-well plate. Under the source paper's analysis protocol: Because the immunoSEQ output included only junctional sequences and no quality scores, the filtering could not be the same as the filtering used for full-length reads. Sequences were annotated with PyIR, a Python wrapper for IgBLAST v1.9, using IMGT germline references to assign V/J genes and CDR3. Reads were removed for weak V/J assignments (E-value above 1e-6), missing CDR3, stop codons, out-of-frame junctions, or ambiguous translated residues. A V3J clonotype was defined by an identical inferred V gene, J gene, and CDR3 amino acid sequence. Percentage overlap between repertoires was calculated by dividing the number of shared unique clonotypes by the size of the smaller repertoire. Repertoire richness was assessed with RTK rarefaction, the Chao1 estimator, and Recon v2.1 estimates of unobserved clonotypes. Generation probabilities for all TCRbeta clonotypes obtained by the gDNA method from a handful of donors were computed using OLGA. In its TCRdb copy, this immuneACCESS table keeps in-frame sequences only and misses some clones. Where compared with another copy, unresolved V genes explain less than half of these, and the others have no known cause. The V and J calls and the clone size are those of that table, but D and trimming were determined from the DNA. The sample contains some 2,500,000 clones, about 90% of them found a single time. The ten largest clones take up more than 0.35% of the sample.

What the authors observed across the whole study: Pairwise subsampling indicated that sequencing depth was expected to affect the degree of clonotype sharing among donors. Rarefaction of sorted-subset datasets indicated incomplete sequencing despite the large sequencing depth. Larger estimated clonotype richness was generally found for naive subsets than for memory subsets. Compared with non-shared clonotypes, clonotypes shared by all four sorted-subset donors had higher generation probabilities. Only blood was sampled, and tissue TCR repertoires likely differ from those in blood. About 4.5% of naive CD4, more than 3% of naive CD8, 2.3% of memory CD4, and less than 0.45% of memory CD8 clonotypes were shared across several donors. The genetic and exposure-history diversity represented was limited by the small number of donors.

The donors were healthy, HIV-negative adults who had no recently reported acute infections or vaccinations. All donors were Caucasian adults living in Nashville, Tennessee, USA. CD4+ T cells were enriched through magnetic negative selection, after which naive cells were positively selected on CD45RA and the remaining negative fraction served as the memory subset. Blood was obtained by leukapheresis, after which PBMCs were separated by Ficoll-Histopaque density gradient centrifugation and cryopreserved in liquid nitrogen vapor phase. Analytical flow cytometry was used to check the purity and quantity of each magnetically sorted T cell population. Each sorted fraction had its genomic DNA isolated and then quantified by UV absorbance on a Nanodrop 2000c. A word on this clone: Its antigen specificity is not known. One end of the junction varies from germline; a read error may be responsible.

The source material was naive CD4+ T cells from PBMCs. Reading the label with the study, this specimen's cell subset or site is: CD45RA+ positively selected. The sequence links TRBV19 to TRBJ2-4; no confident D gene assignment can be made. This sequence originates from a man in his late teens or twenties in good health. Some clones in this sample may be carry-over from other donors' samples. The bases read TGTGCCAGTAGTATAGATCGAGGAAAAACACCCACCCACTTC. It specifies CASSIDRGKTPTHF.